The 10 T cell receptor beta chains below come from one sample, sequenced in a study of T cell responses to AZD1222 COVID-19 vaccine. Sequencing used immunoSEQ multiplex PCR; TCRdb keeps in-frame clones, though not all of them. There are about 150,000 clones in the sample; 90% occur only once, and less than 2% lies in the top ten. The sample was peripheral blood, taken on day 0 of AZD1222 vaccination. The receptors originated from an adult in good health.

This clone was seen a single time. J is TRBJ2-1 and V is TRBV6-2 or TRBV6-3; D could derive from TRBD1 or TRBD2 (7 bases each). The CDR3 runs 15 residues. V was pared by 7 bases and J by 5 bases, with 18 bases between. Looked up from germline, CDR1 is MNHEY and CDR2 is SVGEGT. The CDR3 DNA reads TGTGCCAGCACCCCAGGGGGGACTAAAAACAATGAGCAGTTCTTC. It yields the protein CASTPGGTKNNEQFF.

The CDR3 region is CASSLSPEDSFGNQPQHF. The CDR3 DNA reads as TGTGCCAGCAGTTTATCCCCGGAAGACAGTTTTGGCAATCAGCCCCAGCATTTT. The rearrangement joins TRBV28 to TRBJ1-5, with a tentative D call TRBD1 (5 bases). Germline assignment: CDR1 MDHEN and CDR2 SYDVKM. This CDR3 spans 18 amino acids. V lost 1 base, J lost 2 bases, and 18 bases lay in between. Full variable domain (remainder filled in from reference TRBV28 and TRBJ1-5): DVKVTQSSRYLVKRTGEKVFLECVQDMDHENMFWYRQDPGLGLRLIYFSYDVKMKEKGDIPEGYSVSREKKERFSLILESASTNQTSMYLCASSLSPEDSFGNQPQHFGDGTRLSIL.

This chain connects TRBV29-1 to TRBJ2-3; TRBD1 matches at 10 bases. Per the germline V gene, CDR1 is SQVTM and CDR2 is ANQGSEA. This CDR3 is 14 amino acids long. The V and J ends lost 5 bases and 4 bases, in that order; junction bases with no gene match: 6. The CDR3 DNA follows: TGCAGCGTTTCGGGGACAGGGGCGGCAGATACGCAGTATTTT. It specifies CSVSGTGAADTQYF.

The V call is TRBV9, the J call TRBJ1-2; the D is unclear. The V end lost 0 bases, the J end lost 2 bases, and 5 bases lay between the germline ends. Germline loops: CDR1 SGDLS, CDR2 YYNGEE. The CDR3 runs to 13 residues. DNA of the CDR3: TGTGCCAGCAGCGTAGCGGGGAACTATGGCTACACCTTC. It specifies CASSVAGNYGYTF.

The gene calls are TRBV11-1 and TRBJ1-4; 8 nucleotides match TRBD1. J lost 6 bases, V lost 9 bases, and 6 bases had no gene match. Germline V gives CDR1 SGHAT, CDR2 FQDESV (reference sequence). The CDR3 spans 13 residues. The CDR3 region has the DNA TGTGCCAGTCACGACAGGGGCTATGAAAAACTGTTTTTT. This codes for CASHDRGYEKLFF.

This clone was recorded a few times. This sequence joins TRBV13 and TRBJ2-3; TRBD2 matches 7 bases. The trim removed 4 bases at V and 4 bases at J, leaving 11 bases unmatched. CDR1 is PRHDT and CDR2 is FYEKMQ in the germline V gene (reference sequence). The CDR3 has 16 residues. The CDR3 region is CASSSPAGSQADTQYF. The CDR3 DNA reads as TGTGCCAGCAGCTCACCAGCGGGATCTCAGGCAGATACGCAGTATTTT. Based on the CDR3 plus reference TRBV13 and TRBJ2-3, the full variable domain is AAGVIQSPRHLIKEKRETATLKCYPIPRHDTVYWYQQGPGQDPQFLISFYEKMQSDKGSIPDRFSAQQFSDYHSELNMSSLELGDSALYFCASSSPAGSQADTQYFGPGTRLTVL.

The V and J genes are TRBV20-1 and TRBJ1-2; TRBD1 aligns across 8 bases. The CDR3 is 13 residues long. CDR1 DFQATT and CDR2 SNEGSKA come from the germline V gene (reference sequence). The V and J ends lost 3 bases and 10 bases, in that order; junction bases with no gene match: 10. CDR3 region: CSASSNRGYDYTF. Written as DNA, the CDR3 is TGCAGTGCTAGTTCCAACAGGGGGTACGACTACACCTTC.

This chain connects TRBV7-3 to TRBJ1-2, with D unresolved. V was shortened by 5 bases and J by 8 bases, with 15 bases between the two germline ends. Germline-derived CDR1 and CDR2 are SGHTA and FQGTGA. The CDR3 extends over 13 amino acids. In nucleotides, the CDR3 is TGTGCCAGCAGCCGGACCACCGGTGGGGGCTACACCTTC. This translates into CASSRTTGGGYTF.

This chain connects TRBV6-5 to TRBJ1-1; possible D gene TRBD1, 5 bases. The CDR3 is made up of 14 amino acids. Germline V gives CDR1 MNHEY, CDR2 SVGAGI. Deletions cut 4 bases from V and 11 bases from J, with 20 bases between. CDR3 sequence: CASSLSLGERKAFF. The DNA for the CDR3 is TGTGCCAGCAGTTTGTCTTTGGGGGAGAGGAAGGCTTTCTTT.

About this clone: Compared with germline, one end of the junction differs, possibly owing to a read error. This sequence joins TRBV7-8 and TRBJ1-3; D possibly corresponds to TRBD1 (5 bases). Looked up from germline, CDR1 is SGHVS and CDR2 is FQNEAQ. The CDR3 is 14 amino acids. The CDR3 sequence is CASSLARAGNTIYF. CDR3 nucleotides: TGTGCCAGCAGCCTAGCCAGGGCTGGAAACACCATATATTTT.